This record concerns one T cell receptor beta chain sequence. The antigen is undetermined. The data were taken from a study of CXCR3-negative and CXCR3-positive naive CD8 T cells. Study results and limitations: Comparison of naive CXCR3-negative and CXCR3-positive cells revealed similar TRBV-TRBJ usage, while memory cells differed. Hydrophobicity of TRB CDR3s was greater in CXCR3-positive naive cells than in CXCR3-negative naive cells. Diversity proved comparably high across both naive subsets and much lower in memory CD8+ cells.

This CDR3 contains 12 residues. Germline V gives CDR1 SGHRS, CDR2 YFSETQ. Through 5' RACE with UMI labels, the TRB cDNA libraries were prepared. No DNA is given; TCRdb re-called the 5' RACE reads and lists each CDR3 protein once. The sample data list 100,000 or so distinct CDR3 sequences. Naive CD8+ T cells showed CD45RO-CCR7+CD27+CD95-. Material: naive CXCR3+ CD8+ T cells from blood. Subset denoted: CD45RO-CCR7+CD27+CD95- naive CD8+ T cells expressing CXCR3 (TNR3+). This chain connects TRBV5-1 to TRBJ1-1. This receptor was identified in a human donor in good health. Some clones in this sample may be carry-over from other donors' samples. This CDR3 reads CASRLDNTEAFF. The whole variable domain, filled in from reference TRBV5-1 and TRBJ1-1, reads KAGVTQTPRYLIKTRGQQVTLSCSPISGHRSVSWYQQTPGQGLQFLFEYFSETQRNKGNFPGRFSGRQFSNSRSEMNVSTLELGDSALYLCASRLDNTEAFFGQGTRLTVV.